This note documents a single T cell receptor beta chain sequence. What it recognizes is unknown. These data come from a study of cytomegalovirus exposure and HLA in healthy donors. Study details: Membership in the Caucasian-associated ancestry cluster was found for around 85% of approximately 400 genotyped donors. Study-level results: Versus the roughly 700-donor mean, an Asian-associated ancestry cluster reportedly showed fewer N-insertions in a later analysis. In a later analysis, V- and J-gene trimming of beta chains associated with a DCLRE1C missense variant, replicated independently.

Vbeta (60) and Jbeta (13) primers were used in the PCR. The assay was immunoSEQ multiplex PCR, and TCRdb's table has in-frame clones only and misses some. The table has around 150,000 clones, around four fifths seen once; the top ten hold around 1.3%. This clonotype originated in a woman between 45 and 60 years old in good health and CMV-seronegative. The specimen sequenced was PBMCs.

In nucleotides, the CDR3 is TGTGCCAGCAGCCTCCTTCTTGGACTTAACACCGGGGAGCTGTTTTTT. It is translated as CASSLLLGLNTGELFF. The rearrangement links TRBV7-9 to TRBJ2-2; tentative D call: TRBD2 (5 bases). Trimming took off 5 bases at V and 2 bases at J, with 15 bases between the two ends. CDR1 and CDR2 (germline): SEHNR, FQNEAQ (reference sequence). The CDR3 contains 16 residues.